This entry is about one TCR beta chain. Synthetic TCR analog templates were added to each PCR reaction. Profiling relied on immunoSEQ multiplex PCR, and the TCRdb table lists in-frame clones only, not all of them. This table holds tens of thousands of clones, roughly four fifths found once. Time point specified: pretreatment peripheral blood. This entry comes from a study of PD-L1 blockade in urothelial cancer. Looking at the study overall: Researchers found blood samples held a median of roughly 140,000 T cells.

The CDR3 runs to 15 residues. Germline V gene lookup returns CDR1 ENHRY and CDR2 SYGVKD. The trim removed 5 bases at V and 0 bases at J, leaving 5 bases unmatched. The sequence came from a man aged 60 to 69 with urothelial cancer. The V and J genes are TRBV10-3 and TRBJ2-3, with TRBD2 matching 7 bases. The sample here was PBMCs, taken around atezolizumab (anti-PD-L1) treatment. DNA of the CDR3: TGTGCCATCAGTCGCGGGGGAGCTAGCACAGATACGCAGTATTTT. As protein: CAISRGGASTDTQYF.